This entry concerns a single T cell receptor (beta chain). It has no known antigen specificity. Per-nucleotide qualities are absent, and no much larger clonotype sits a single base away. This entry belongs to a study of T cell changes during pregnancy in multiple sclerosis (dated by TCRdb to the late 2010s). For context, the study as a whole: The study looked at changes in the T cell repertoire across pregnancy in women with multiple sclerosis.

The germline V and J ends show losses of 5 bases and 2 bases respectively, and no gene match explains 6 bases of the junction. The CDR3 covers 14 residues, taking in both the cysteine and the phenylalanine. Only CDR3 DNA is held: 42 bases, read in frame from base 1. The germline V gene (reference sequence) supplies CDR1 SEHNR and CDR2 FQNEAQ. The library was made by the immunoSEQ multiplex PCR assay. Held by TCRdb, this immuneACCESS table contains in-frame sequences only and omits some clones. Under half of the omission traces to an unresolved V gene where checked; the cause of the rest is unknown. The sample profile shows around 100,000 clones; around 90% of them were found once. 2.5% to 4% of the sample is taken by the ten largest.

The sequencing used peripheral blood, collected in the second trimester of pregnancy. The rearrangement joined TRBV7-9 to TRBJ2-7; the central 7 bases match TRBD1. This clonotype was sampled from a female donor with multiple sclerosis, enrolled in a pregnancy study. The bases read TGTGCCAGCAGCCTAGGACAGGCGCCCTACGAGCAGTACTTC. Its protein product is CASSLGQAPYEQYF.